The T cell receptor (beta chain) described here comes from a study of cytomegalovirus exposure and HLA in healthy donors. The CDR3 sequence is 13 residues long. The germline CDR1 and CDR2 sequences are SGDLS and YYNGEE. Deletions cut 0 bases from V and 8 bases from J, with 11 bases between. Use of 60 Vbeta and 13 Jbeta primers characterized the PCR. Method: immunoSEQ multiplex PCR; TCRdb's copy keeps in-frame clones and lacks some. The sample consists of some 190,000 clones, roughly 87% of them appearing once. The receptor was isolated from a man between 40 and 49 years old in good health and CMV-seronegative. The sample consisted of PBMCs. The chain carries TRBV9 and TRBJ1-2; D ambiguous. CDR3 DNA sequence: TGTGCCAGCAGCGTAGACCAGGCCGAGGGCTACACCTTC. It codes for CASSVDQAEGYTF. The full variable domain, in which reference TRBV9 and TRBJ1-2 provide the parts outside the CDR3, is DSGVTQTPKHLITATGQRVTLRCSPRSGDLSVYWYQQSLDQGLQFLIQYYNGEERAKGNILERFSAQQFPDLHSELNLSSLELGDSALYFCASSVDQAEGYTFGSGTRLTVV.